These 13 T cell receptor beta chains were sequenced from one sample in a study of OX40 agonist ivuxolimab in advanced cancers. Using immunoSEQ multiplex PCR, the repertoire was profiled, and TCRdb retains in-frame clones only, with some absent. The sample yields around 80,000 clones, about 88% seen once. Sequencing used CD4+ or CD8+ T cells sorted from blood, obtained in a trial of the OX40 agonist ivuxolimab. The receptors shown here come from an adult with an advanced solid tumor such as melanoma, head and neck, liver or kidney cancer.

This rearrangement joins TRBV10-3 to TRBJ1-1, with 7 bases aligning to TRBD1. Germline values: CDR1 ENHRY, CDR2 SYGVKD. Trimming removed 0 bases from V and 10 bases from J; junction bases left unmatched: 2. This CDR3 has 12 residues. The CDR3 reads CAISESTGRAFF. In nucleotides, the CDR3 is TGTGCCATCAGTGAGTCGACAGGGCGAGCTTTCTTT.

This chain links TRBV7-2 with TRBJ2-7; 8 bases agree with TRBD2. The CDR3 is 15 amino acids. Looked up from germline, CDR1 is SGHTA and CDR2 is FQGNSA. V lost 5 bases and J lost 3; bases outside the gene matches: 9. CDR3 in amino acids: CASSPRAGGLYEQYF. Written as DNA, the CDR3 is TGTGCCAGCAGCCCCCGGGCGGGGGGCCTCTACGAGCAGTACTTC. Using reference TRBV7-2 and TRBJ2-7 for the parts outside the CDR3, the full variable domain is GAGVSQSPSNKVTEKGKDVELRCDPISGHTALYWYRQSLGQGLEFLIYFQGNSAPDKSGLPSDRFSAERTGGSVSTLTIQRTQQEDSAVYLCASSPRAGGLYEQYFGPGTRLTVT.

V is TRBV5-1 and J is TRBJ2-3; 10 bases fit TRBD2. V shed 5 bases, J shed 1 base, and the junction held 10 bases outside the gene matches. The CDR3 length is 17 residues. Germline CDR1 reads SGHRS; CDR2 reads YFSETQ. The CDR3 DNA reads as TGCGCCAGCAGTCTGGGGCTCCTAGCGGGGGGCACAGATACGCAGTATTTT. This encodes CASSLGLLAGGTDTQYF.

CDR3 DNA sequence: TGTGCCAGCTCACCACCGGGACAACTCACCGGGGAGCTGTTTTTT. Its protein product is CASSPPGQLTGELFF. The V and J genes are TRBV18 and TRBJ2-2; tentatively, D is TRBD1 (6 bases). V was pared by 0 bases and J by 4 bases, with 9 bases between. The CDR3 extends over 15 amino acids. Germline-derived CDR1 and CDR2 are KGHSH and LQKENI.

V usage is TRBV28 and J usage is TRBJ1-2; D not certain. CDR3 length equals 12 residues. Trimming cost V 1 base and J 6 bases, with 6 bases left between them. The germline V gene has CDR1 MDHEN and CDR2 SYDVKM. The CDR3 coding sequence is TGTGCCAGCAGTTTATCTACCCATGGCTACACCTTC. Protein: CASSLSTHGYTF.

This chain connects TRBV5-1 to TRBJ1-4, with unresolved D. Trimming left V 0 bases short and J 0 bases short, with 12 bases between. Germline CDR1 is SGHRS and CDR2 is YFSETQ. The CDR3 covers 17 residues. CDR3 protein: CASSLGSGAATNEKLFF. In DNA form, the CDR3 reads TGCGCCAGCAGCTTGGGTTCAGGTGCTGCAACTAATGAAAAACTGTTTTTT.

This clone occurred once. J is TRBJ1-2 and V is TRBV30; D gene uncertain. Germline V gene lookup returns CDR1 GTSNPN and CDR2 SVGIG (reference sequence). The CDR3 covers 11 residues. The V end was cut by 2 bases, the J end by 8 bases, with 9 bases between. In nucleotides, the CDR3 is TGTGCCTGGAGTTGGCTGGGGGGCTACACCTTC. Translating it yields CAWSWLGGYTF.

This clone showed up just once. CDR3 in DNA: TGCGCCGGCTTTTCCTCTAGCGGGGGTTCCGGGGAGCTGTTTTTT. This encodes CAGFSSSGGSGELFF. The chain has TRBV10-2 and TRBJ2-2; 10 bases are a match to TRBD2. CDR3 length: 15 amino acids. Germline assignment: CDR1 WSHSY and CDR2 SAAADI. Germline trimming cut 11 bases from V and 6 bases from J; bases unmatched to any gene: 12.

The J gene is TRBJ2-3, the V gene TRBV7-3, with D maybe TRBD1 (7 bases). CDR1 is SGHTA, CDR2 FQGTGA, per germline. The V gene lost 4 bases and the J gene lost 0 bases, with 14 bases spanning the gap. The CDR3 sequence is 16 residues long. The CDR3 protein is CASSSGGPVSTDTQYF. The CDR3 region has the DNA TGTGCCAGCAGCTCAGGGGGGCCGGTGAGCACAGATACGCAGTATTTT.

The table lists this clone with a count of one. The chain uses TRBV28 and TRBJ1-2; the D gene is possibly TRBD1 (5 bases). Trimming took off 4 bases at V and 2 bases at J, with 11 bases between the two ends. The germline CDR1 and CDR2 sequences are MDHEN and SYDVKM. This CDR3 region has 14 residues. In DNA form, the CDR3 reads TGTGCCAGCAGTTCTCTCGGGGCGAACTATGGCTACACCTTC. It translates to CASSSLGANYGYTF.

This clone was detected only once. The chain employs TRBV6-5 and TRBJ2-7; the D gene is possibly TRBD1 (6 bases). The germline V gene has CDR1 MNHEY and CDR2 SVGAGI. The CDR3 is made up of 14 amino acids. V was cut by 10 bases and J by 2 bases, with 18 bases left in between. The CDR3 loop reads CATLRPGEPYEQYF. For the CDR3, the DNA is TGTGCCACCCTCCGCCCAGGGGAGCCCTACGAGCAGTACTTC.

The CDR3 region is CASSPRDRGLGELFF. In DNA form, the CDR3 reads TGTGCCAGCAGCCCACGAGACAGGGGGCTTGGGGAGCTGTTTTTT. V and J are TRBV7-9 and TRBJ2-2; 10 bases fit TRBD1. The J segment lost 8 bases and the V segment lost 5 bases, leaving 8 bases of the junction unmatched. Per the germline V gene, CDR1 is SEHNR and CDR2 is FQNEAQ (reference sequence). The CDR3 covers 15 residues.

V gene TRBV6-5 combines with J gene TRBJ2-1; D is possibly TRBD1 (5 bases). CDR1 and CDR2 from the germline V gene are MNHEY and SVGAGI. The CDR3 sequence is 13 residues long. The V gene lost 6 bases and the J gene lost 6 bases, with 12 bases spanning the gap. CDR3 in DNA: TGTGCCAGCAGAAGGGGTGTCGTCAATGAGCAGTTCTTC. Its translation is CASRRGVVNEQFF.